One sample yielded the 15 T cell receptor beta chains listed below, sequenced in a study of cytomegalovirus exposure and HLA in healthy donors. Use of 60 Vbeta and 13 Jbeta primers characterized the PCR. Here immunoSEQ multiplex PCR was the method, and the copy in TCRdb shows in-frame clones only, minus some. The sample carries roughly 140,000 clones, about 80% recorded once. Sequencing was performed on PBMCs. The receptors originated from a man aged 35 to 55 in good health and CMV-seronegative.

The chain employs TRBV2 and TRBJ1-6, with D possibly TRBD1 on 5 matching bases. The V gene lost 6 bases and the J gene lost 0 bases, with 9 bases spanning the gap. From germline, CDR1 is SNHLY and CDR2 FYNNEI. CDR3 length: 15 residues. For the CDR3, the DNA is TGTGCCAGCAGGGACCAGGGCTCCTATAATTCACCCCTCCACTTT. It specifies CASRDQGSYNSPLHF.

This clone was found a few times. The CDR3: CASSLTPARPNSPLHF. In DNA, the CDR3 is TGCGCCAGCAGCTTAACCCCGGCCAGGCCGAATTCACCCCTCCACTTT. The V call is TRBV5-1, the J call TRBJ1-6; D unclear. The V end lost 2 bases, the J end lost 7 bases, and 16 bases lay between the germline ends. This CDR3 region has 16 residues. Germline CDR1 is SGHRS and CDR2 is YFSETQ.

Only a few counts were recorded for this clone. The CDR3 spells CAGGTDNYGYTF. CDR3 nucleotides: TGTGCCGGAGGGACAGATAACTATGGCTACACCTTC. This sequence joins TRBV6-6 and TRBJ1-2, with TRBD1 matching 7 bases. This CDR3 is 12 amino acids long. From germline, CDR1 is MNHNY and CDR2 SVGAGI (reference sequence). The V gene end was trimmed by 11 bases and the J gene end by 1 base; junction bases not matched to a gene: 4.

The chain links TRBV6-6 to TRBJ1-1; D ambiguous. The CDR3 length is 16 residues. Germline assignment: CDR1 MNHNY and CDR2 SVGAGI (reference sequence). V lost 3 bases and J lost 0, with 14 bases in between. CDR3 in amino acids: CASSYGYRSMNTEAFF. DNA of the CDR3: TGTGCCAGCAGTTATGGGTATAGGAGCATGAACACTGAAGCTTTCTTT.

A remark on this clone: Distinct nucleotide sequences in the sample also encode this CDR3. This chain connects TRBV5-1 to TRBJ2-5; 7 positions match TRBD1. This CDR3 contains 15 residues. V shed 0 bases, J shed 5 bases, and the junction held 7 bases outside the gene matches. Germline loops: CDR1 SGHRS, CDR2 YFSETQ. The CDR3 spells CASSLAGTAKETQYF. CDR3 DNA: TGCGCCAGCAGCTTGGCCGGGACAGCCAAGGAGACCCAGTACTTC.

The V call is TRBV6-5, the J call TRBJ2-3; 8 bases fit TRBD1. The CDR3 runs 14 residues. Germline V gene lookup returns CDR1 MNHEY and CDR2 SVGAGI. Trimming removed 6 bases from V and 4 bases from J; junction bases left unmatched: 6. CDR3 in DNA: TGTGCCAGCAGCCCCGGACAGGGACCAGATACGCAGTATTTT. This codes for CASSPGQGPDTQYF.

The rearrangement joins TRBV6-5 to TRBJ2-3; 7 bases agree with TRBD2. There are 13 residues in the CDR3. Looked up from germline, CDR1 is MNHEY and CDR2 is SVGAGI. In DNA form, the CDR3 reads TGTGTCACGGGGGGAAGAGGCACAGATACGCAGTATTTT. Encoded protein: CVTGGRGTDTQYF.

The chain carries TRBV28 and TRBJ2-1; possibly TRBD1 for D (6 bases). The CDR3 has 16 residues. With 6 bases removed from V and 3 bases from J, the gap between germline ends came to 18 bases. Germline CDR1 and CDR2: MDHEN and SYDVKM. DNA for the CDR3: TGTGCCAGCAGCGGAAGGGACACCGGATTCTACAATGAGCAGTTCTTC. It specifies CASSGRDTGFYNEQFF.

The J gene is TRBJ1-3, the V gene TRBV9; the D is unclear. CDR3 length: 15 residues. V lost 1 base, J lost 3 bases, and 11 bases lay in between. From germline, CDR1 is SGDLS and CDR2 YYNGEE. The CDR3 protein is CASSVSRGGGNTIYF. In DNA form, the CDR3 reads TGTGCCAGCAGCGTAAGCCGGGGAGGTGGAAACACCATATATTTT.

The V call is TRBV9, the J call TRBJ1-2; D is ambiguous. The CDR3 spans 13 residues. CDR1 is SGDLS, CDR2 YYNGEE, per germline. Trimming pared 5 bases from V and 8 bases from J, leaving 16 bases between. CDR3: CASSPGPPSGYTF. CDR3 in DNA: TGTGCCAGCAGTCCCGGTCCCCCTTCGGGCTACACCTTC.

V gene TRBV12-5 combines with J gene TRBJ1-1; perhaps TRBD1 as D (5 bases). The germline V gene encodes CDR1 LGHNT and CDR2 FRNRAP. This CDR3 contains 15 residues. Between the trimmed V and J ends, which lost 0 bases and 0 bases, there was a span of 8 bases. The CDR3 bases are TGTGCTAGTGGTTTGGTACGACAGTTGAACACTGAAGCTTTCTTT. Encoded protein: CASGLVRQLNTEAFF.

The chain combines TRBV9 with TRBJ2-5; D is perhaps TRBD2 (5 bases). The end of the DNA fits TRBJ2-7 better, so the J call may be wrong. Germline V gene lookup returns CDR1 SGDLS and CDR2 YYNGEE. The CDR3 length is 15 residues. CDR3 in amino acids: CASSAKAAVSYEQYF. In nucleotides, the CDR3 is TGTGCCAGCAGCGCCAAAGCGGCAGTATCCTACGAGCAGTACTTC.

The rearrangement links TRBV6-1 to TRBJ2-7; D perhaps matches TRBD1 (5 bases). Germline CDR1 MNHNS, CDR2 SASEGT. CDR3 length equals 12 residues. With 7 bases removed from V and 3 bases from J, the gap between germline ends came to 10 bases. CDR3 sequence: CASKYRSYEQYF. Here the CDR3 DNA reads TGTGCCAGCAAGTACAGGAGCTACGAGCAGTACTTC.

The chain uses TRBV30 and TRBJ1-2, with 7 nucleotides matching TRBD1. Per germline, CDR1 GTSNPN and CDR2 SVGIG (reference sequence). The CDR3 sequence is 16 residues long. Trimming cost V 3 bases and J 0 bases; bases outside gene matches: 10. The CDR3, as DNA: TGTGCCTGGAGGTCCCGGGACAGCCCCACTAACTATGGCTACACCTTC. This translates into CAWRSRDSPTNYGYTF.

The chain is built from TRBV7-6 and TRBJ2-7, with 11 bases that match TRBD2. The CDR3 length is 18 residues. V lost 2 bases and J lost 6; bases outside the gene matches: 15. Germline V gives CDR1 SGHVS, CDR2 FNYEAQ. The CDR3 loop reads CASSLSSASGGPQREQYF. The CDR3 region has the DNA TGTGCCAGCAGCTTATCTTCAGCTAGCGGGGGGCCCCAGCGCGAGCAGTACTTC.